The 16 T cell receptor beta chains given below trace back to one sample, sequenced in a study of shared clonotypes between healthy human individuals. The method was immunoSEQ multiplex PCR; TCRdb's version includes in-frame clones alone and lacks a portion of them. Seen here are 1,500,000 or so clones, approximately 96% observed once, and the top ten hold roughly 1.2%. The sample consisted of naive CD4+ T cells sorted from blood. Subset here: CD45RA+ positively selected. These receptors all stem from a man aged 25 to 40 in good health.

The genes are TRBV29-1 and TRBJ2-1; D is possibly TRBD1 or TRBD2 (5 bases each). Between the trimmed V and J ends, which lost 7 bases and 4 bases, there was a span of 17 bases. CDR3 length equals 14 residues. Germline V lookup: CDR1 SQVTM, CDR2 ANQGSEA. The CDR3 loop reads CSERTLEGYNEQFF. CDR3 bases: TGCAGCGAACGGACGCTCGAGGGGTACAATGAGCAGTTCTTC.

Here the CDR3 DNA reads TGTGCCAGCAGTACGCCAACCGGGCCTAATGAAAAACTGTTTTTT. Amino acid sequence: CASSTPTGPNEKLFF. The rearrangement links TRBV28 to TRBJ1-4; no reliable D call. The CDR3 has 15 residues. CDR1 is MDHEN and CDR2 is SYDVKM in the germline V gene. V lost 5 bases and J lost 3, with 13 bases in between.

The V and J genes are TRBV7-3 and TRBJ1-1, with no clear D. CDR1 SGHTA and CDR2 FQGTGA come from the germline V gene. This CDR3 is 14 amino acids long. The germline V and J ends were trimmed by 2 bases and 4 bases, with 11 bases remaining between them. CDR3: CASSLAPQRTEAFF. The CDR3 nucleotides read TGTGCCAGCAGCTTAGCCCCCCAGCGCACTGAAGCTTTCTTT. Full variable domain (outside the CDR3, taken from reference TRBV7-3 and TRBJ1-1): GAGVSQTPSNKVTEKGKYVELRCDPISGHTALYWYRQSLGQGPEFLIYFQGTGAADDSGLPNDRFFAVRPEGSVSTLKIQRTERGDSAVYLCASSLAPQRTEAFFGQGTRLTVV.

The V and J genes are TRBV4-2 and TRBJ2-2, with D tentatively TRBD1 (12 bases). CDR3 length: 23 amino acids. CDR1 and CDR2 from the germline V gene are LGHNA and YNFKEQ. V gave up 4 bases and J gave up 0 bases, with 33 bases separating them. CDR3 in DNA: TGTGCCAGCAGCCCTACACCGGGACAGGGGGCGGTGACTAGCGGGGCGAACACCGGGGAGCTGTTTTTT. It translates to CASSPTPGQGAVTSGANTGELFF.

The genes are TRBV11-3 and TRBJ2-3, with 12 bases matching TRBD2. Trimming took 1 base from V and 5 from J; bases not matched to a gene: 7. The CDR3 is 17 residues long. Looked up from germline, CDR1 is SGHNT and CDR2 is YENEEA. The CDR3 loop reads CASSLALAGGPGDTQYF. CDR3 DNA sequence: TGTGCCAGCAGCTTAGCGCTAGCGGGAGGGCCGGGAGATACGCAGTATTTT.

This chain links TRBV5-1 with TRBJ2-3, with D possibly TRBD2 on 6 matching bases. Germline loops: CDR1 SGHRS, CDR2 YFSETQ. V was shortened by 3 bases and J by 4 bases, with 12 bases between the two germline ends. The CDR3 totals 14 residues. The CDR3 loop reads CASSWGGTPDTQYF. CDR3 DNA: TGCGCCAGCAGCTGGGGAGGCACACCAGATACGCAGTATTTT.

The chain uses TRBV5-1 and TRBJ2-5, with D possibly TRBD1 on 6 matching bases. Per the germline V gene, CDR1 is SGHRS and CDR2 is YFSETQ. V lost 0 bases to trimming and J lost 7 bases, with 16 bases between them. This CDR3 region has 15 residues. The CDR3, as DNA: TGCGCCAGCAGCTTGGGGGACACGAGTCCGTGGACCCAGTACTTC. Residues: CASSLGDTSPWTQYF.

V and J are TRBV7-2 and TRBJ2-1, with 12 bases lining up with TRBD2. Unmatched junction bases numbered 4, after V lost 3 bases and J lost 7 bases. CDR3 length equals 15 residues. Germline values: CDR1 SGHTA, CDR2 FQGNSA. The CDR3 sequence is CASSFTSGRLNEQFF. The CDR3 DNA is TGTGCCAGCAGCTTTACTAGCGGGAGGTTAAATGAGCAGTTCTTC.

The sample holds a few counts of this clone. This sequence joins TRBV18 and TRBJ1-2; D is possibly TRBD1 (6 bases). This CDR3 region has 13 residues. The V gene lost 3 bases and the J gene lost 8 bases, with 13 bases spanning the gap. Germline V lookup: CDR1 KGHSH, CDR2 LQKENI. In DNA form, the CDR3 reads TGTGCCAGCTCACCCCCGGGGGCGACCGGCTACACCTTC. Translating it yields CASSPPGATGYTF. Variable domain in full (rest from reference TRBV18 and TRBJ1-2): NAGVMQNPRHLVRRRGQEARLRCSPMKGHSHVYWYRQLPEEGLKFMVYLQKENIIDESGMPKERFSAEFPKEGPSILRIQQVVRGDSAAYFCASSPPGATGYTFGSGTRLTVV.

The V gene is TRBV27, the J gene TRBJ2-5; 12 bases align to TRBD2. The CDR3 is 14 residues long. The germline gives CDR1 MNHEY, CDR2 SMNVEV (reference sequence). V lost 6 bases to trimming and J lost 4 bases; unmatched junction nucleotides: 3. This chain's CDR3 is CASSRLAGVETQYF. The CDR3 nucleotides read TGTGCCAGCAGCAGACTAGCGGGAGTAGAGACCCAGTACTTC.

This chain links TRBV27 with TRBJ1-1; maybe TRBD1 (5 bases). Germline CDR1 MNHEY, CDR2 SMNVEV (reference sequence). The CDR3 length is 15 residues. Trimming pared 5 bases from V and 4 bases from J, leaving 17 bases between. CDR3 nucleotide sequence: TGTGCCAGCAGTCCCATTAAGGGGAGTTTCACTGAAGCTTTCTTT. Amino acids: CASSPIKGSFTEAFF.

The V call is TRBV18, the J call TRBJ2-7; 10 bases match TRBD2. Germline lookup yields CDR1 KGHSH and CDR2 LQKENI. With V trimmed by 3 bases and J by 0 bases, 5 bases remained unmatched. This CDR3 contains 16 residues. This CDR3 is CASSPSLAGGSYEQYF. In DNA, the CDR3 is TGTGCCAGCTCACCGTCGTTAGCGGGAGGCTCCTACGAGCAGTACTTC.

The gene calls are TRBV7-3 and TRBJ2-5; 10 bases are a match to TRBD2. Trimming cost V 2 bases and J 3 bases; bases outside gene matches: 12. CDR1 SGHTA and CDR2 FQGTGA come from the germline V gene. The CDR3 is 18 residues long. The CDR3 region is CASSLWLAGERWEETQYF. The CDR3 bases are TGTGCCAGCAGCTTATGGCTAGCGGGAGAACGCTGGGAAGAGACCCAGTACTTC.

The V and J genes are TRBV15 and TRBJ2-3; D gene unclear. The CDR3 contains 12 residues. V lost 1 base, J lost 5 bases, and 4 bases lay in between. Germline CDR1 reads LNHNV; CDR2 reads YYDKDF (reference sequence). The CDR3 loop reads CATSRGGDTQYF. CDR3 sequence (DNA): TGTGCCACCAGCAGAGGGGGAGATACGCAGTATTTT.

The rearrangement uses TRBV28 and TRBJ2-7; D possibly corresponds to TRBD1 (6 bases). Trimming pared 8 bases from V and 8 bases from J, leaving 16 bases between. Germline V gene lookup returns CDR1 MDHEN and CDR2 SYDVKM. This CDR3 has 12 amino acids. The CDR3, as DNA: TGTGCCAGCTACGGGACAAGTTTTCAGCAGTACTTC. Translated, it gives CASYGTSFQQYF.

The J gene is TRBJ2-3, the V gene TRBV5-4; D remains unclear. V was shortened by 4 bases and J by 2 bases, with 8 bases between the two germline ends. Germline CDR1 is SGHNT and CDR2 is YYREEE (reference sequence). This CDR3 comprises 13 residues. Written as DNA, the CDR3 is TGTGCCAGCAGCCAGGACCCCACAGATACGCAGTATTTT. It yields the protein CASSQDPTDTQYF.